Following are 8 T cell receptor beta chains from one sample sequenced in a study of blood T cell repertoires in COVID-19. Assay used: immunoSEQ multiplex PCR; TCRdb lists only in-frame clones, some missing. The table includes under 45,000 clones, about 89% detected once. What was sequenced was peripheral blood. Receptors were obtained from a human donor in a cohort sampled during active COVID-19.

The V and J genes are TRBV19 and TRBJ2-1; D is possibly TRBD2 (6 bases). This CDR3 comprises 16 residues. CDR1 LNHDA and CDR2 SQIVND come from the germline V gene (reference sequence). V lost 7 bases and J 7 bases, leaving 23 bases between the germline ends. The CDR3 loop is CASTLGGAVGRNEQFF. In DNA form, the CDR3 reads TGTGCCAGTACCCTCGGGGGAGCCGTAGGAAGGAATGAGCAGTTCTTC.

The V gene is TRBV4-3, the J gene TRBJ2-7; TRBD1 agrees at 9 bases. Germline assignment: CDR1 LGHNA and CDR2 YSLEER. Trimming at V came to 4 bases and at J to 3 bases, leaving 7 bases not matched to a gene. There are 15 residues in the CDR3. The CDR3 nucleotides are TGCGCCAGCAGCCCCCGACAGGGGGGGAACTACGAGCAGTACTTC. It translates to CASSPRQGGNYEQYF.

The chain is built from TRBV3-1 (or the pseudogene TRBV3-2) and TRBJ1-4; weak D call: TRBD1 (5 bases). The V end lost 0 bases, the J end lost 3 bases, and 11 bases lay between the germline ends. The CDR3 extends over 16 amino acids. Germline V gives CDR1 LGHDT, CDR2 YNNKEL (reference sequence). The chain's CDR3 is CASSQEVGGANEKLFF. For the CDR3, the DNA is TGTGCCAGCAGCCAAGAGGTGGGGGGAGCTAATGAAAAACTGTTTTTT.

This chain connects TRBV11-3 to TRBJ1-1; D unclear. Germline V gene data show CDR1 as SGHNT and CDR2 as YENEEA. V lost 4 bases and J 1 base, leaving 7 bases between the germline ends. CDR3 length: 13 amino acids. The CDR3 spells CASSYGKNTEAFF. CDR3 in DNA: TGTGCCAGCAGCTACGGGAAGAACACTGAAGCTTTCTTT.

V usage is TRBV5-6 and J usage is TRBJ1-6, with a possible D match to TRBD1 (5 bases). CDR1 and CDR2 (germline): SGHDT, YYEEEE. This CDR3 contains 16 residues. Deletions cut 6 bases from V and 2 bases from J, with 15 bases between. The CDR3 coding sequence is TGTGCCAGCAAACGGGGAGGGGTAGCCTATAATTCACCCCTCCACTTT. Translating gives CASKRGGVAYNSPLHF.

This chain uses TRBV29-1 with TRBJ2-7, with TRBD2 identical over 7 bases. V lost 4 bases to trimming and J lost 2 bases; unmatched junction nucleotides: 5. This CDR3 is 13 amino acids long. Germline lookup yields CDR1 SQVTM and CDR2 ANQGSEA. The CDR3 loop reads CSVARGDPYEQYF. CDR3 nucleotide sequence: TGCAGCGTTGCCCGGGGGGATCCCTACGAGCAGTACTTC.

The J gene is TRBJ1-2, the V gene TRBV7-9; 7 bases map to TRBD1. The germline gives CDR1 SEHNR, CDR2 FQNEAQ (reference sequence). The CDR3 has 13 residues. Trimming took 5 bases from V and 3 from J; bases not matched to a gene: 3. The CDR3 reads CASSGDSYYGYTF. CDR3 in DNA: TGTGCCAGCAGCGGGGACAGTTACTATGGCTACACCTTC.

The chain employs TRBV5-4 and TRBJ2-7; D possibly corresponds to TRBD1 (5 bases). Germline V CDR1 and CDR2: SGHNT, YYREEE (reference sequence). The CDR3 contains 14 residues. Trimming took off 4 bases at V and 2 bases at J, with 13 bases between the two ends. The chain's CDR3 is CASSAGQGAYEQYF. The CDR3 DNA is TGTGCCAGCAGCGCCGGACAAGGGGCCTACGAGCAGTACTTC.